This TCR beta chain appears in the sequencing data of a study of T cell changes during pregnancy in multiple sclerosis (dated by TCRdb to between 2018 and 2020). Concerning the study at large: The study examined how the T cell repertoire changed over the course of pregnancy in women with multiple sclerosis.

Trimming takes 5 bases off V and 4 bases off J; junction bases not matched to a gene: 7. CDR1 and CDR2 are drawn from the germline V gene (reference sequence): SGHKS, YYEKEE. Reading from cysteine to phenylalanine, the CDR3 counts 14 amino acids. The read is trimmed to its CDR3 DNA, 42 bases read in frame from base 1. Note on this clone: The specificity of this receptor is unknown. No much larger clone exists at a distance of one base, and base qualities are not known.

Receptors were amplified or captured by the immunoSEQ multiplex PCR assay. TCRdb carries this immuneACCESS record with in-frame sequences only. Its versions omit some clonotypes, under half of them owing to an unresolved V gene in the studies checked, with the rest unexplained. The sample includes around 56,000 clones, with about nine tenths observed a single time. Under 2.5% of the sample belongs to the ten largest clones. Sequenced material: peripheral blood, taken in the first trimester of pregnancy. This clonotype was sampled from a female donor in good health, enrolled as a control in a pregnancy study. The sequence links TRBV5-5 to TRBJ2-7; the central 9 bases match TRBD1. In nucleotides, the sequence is TGTGCCAGCAGTGGACAGGGGCGAGGGTACGAGCAGTACTTC. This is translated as CASSGQGRGYEQYF.